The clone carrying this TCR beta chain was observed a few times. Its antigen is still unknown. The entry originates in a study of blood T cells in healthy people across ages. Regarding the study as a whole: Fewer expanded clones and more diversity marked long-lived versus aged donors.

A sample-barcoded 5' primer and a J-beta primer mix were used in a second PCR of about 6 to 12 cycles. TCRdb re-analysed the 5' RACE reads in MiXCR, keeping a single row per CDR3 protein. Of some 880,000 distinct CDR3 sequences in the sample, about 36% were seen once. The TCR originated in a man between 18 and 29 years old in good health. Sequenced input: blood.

The CDR3 DNA reads TGTGCCAGCAGCTTAAAAAAGGCACCTAATCAGCCCCAGCATTTT. This encodes CASSLKKAPNQPQHF. The chain recombines TRBV13 with TRBJ1-5; D is uncertain. The CDR3 has 15 residues. Germline lookup yields CDR1 PRHDT and CDR2 FYEKMQ (reference sequence). V was pared by 2 bases and J by 4 bases, with 12 bases between.